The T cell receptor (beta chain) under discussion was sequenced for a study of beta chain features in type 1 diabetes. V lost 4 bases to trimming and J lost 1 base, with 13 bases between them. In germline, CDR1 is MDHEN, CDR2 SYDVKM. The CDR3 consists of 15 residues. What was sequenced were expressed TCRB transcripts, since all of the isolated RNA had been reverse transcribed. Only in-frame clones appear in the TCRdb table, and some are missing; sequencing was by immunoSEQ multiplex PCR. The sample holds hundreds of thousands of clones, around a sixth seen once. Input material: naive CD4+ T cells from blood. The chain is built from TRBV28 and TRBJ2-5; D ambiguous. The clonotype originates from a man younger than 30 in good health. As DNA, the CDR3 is TGTGCCAGCAGTTCTGGTAGCCTGGGCCAAGAGACCCAGTACTTC. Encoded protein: CASSSGSLGQETQYF.